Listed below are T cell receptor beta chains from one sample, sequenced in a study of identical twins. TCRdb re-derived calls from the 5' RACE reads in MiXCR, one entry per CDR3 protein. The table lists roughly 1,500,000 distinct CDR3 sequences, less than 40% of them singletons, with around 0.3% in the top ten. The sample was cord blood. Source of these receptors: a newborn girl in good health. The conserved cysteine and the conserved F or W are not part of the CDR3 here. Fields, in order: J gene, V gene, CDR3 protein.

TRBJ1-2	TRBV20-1	SARTLHGYT
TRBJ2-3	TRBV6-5	ASSARLAGITGTQY
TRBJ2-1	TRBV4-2	ASSQDLSGGGLDEQF
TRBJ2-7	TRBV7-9	ASSPEEAGREQY
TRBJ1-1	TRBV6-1	ASRNLRDLAEAF
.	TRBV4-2	ASSQQDRGPLYNEQY
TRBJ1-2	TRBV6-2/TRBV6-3	ASRPQGQGNGYT
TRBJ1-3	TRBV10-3	AIRGTTGNTIY
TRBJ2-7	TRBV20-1	IARQTYEQY
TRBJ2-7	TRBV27	ASKRPGAYEQY
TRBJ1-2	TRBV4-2	ASSQEFRENYGYT
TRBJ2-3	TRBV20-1	SASSGGVADTQY
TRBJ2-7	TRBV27	ASSLRAESSYEQY
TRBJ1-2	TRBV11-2	ASSLYPLFREGYT
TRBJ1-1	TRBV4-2	ASSLPKNTEAF